A single sample is the source of the 21 T cell receptor beta chains below, sequenced in a study of blood T cell repertoires in COVID-19. TCRdb's copy holds only in-frame clones and misses some; the assay was immunoSEQ multiplex PCR. The table has about 120,000 clones, 84% seen once; the top ten hold under 4%. Source material: PBMCs or T cells enriched from blood (not recorded which). Receptors were obtained from a young woman who had recovered from COVID-19.

V and J are TRBV27 and TRBJ1-2, with 7 bases that match TRBD1. This CDR3 comprises 13 residues. The V and J ends lost 6 bases and 4 bases, in that order; junction bases with no gene match: 5. Germline-derived CDR1 and CDR2 are MNHEY and SMNVEV (reference sequence). In nucleotides, the CDR3 is TGTGCCAGCAGCCCCAACAGGGGCTATGGCTACACCTTC. Protein: CASSPNRGYGYTF.

This rearrangement joins TRBV4-2 to TRBJ2-5; D may be TRBD2 (6 bases). Germline V lookup: CDR1 LGHNA, CDR2 YNFKEQ. CDR3 length: 16 amino acids. Trimming shortened V by 0 bases and J by 4 bases, and 15 bases separated the two germline ends. CDR3 in DNA: TGTGCCAGCAGCCAAGATCCCACGGGAGAGGCAGAGACCCAGTACTTC. The encoded protein is CASSQDPTGEAETQYF.

The chain combines TRBV27 with TRBJ1-2; 7 positions agree with TRBD1. This CDR3 is built from 12 residues. V trimming: 9 bases; J trimming: 8 bases; junction bases outside the gene matches: 9. Germline V CDR1 and CDR2: MNHEY, SMNVEV (reference sequence). CDR3 DNA sequence: TGTGCCAGTTCCCGAGGGGGCCTGGGCTACACCTTC. It specifies CASSRGGLGYTF.

The chain recombines TRBV7-2 with TRBJ2-7, with 13 bases fitting TRBD2. Germline V gene sequence: CDR1 SGHTA, CDR2 FQGNSA. V trimming: 4 bases; J trimming: 3 bases; junction bases outside the gene matches: 3. The CDR3 is 15 residues long. DNA for the CDR3: TGTGCCAGCAGCTCAGGACTAGCGGGGGACTACGAGCAGTACTTC. Translated: CASSSGLAGDYEQYF.

V gene TRBV27 combines with J gene TRBJ1-1, with unresolved D. The germline V and J ends were trimmed by 2 bases and 3 bases, with 16 bases remaining between them. Germline V gene sequence: CDR1 MNHEY, CDR2 SMNVEV (reference sequence). This CDR3 contains 16 residues. CDR3 loop: CASSLSRRLSHTEAFF. The DNA of the CDR3 is TGTGCCAGCAGTTTAAGCCGCCGTTTGTCTCACACTGAAGCTTTCTTT.

The chain recombines TRBV19 with TRBJ2-7, with 14 bases identical to TRBD2. Looked up from germline, CDR1 is LNHDA and CDR2 is SQIVND (reference sequence). CDR3 length: 17 amino acids. V shed 1 base and J 7 bases; nucleotides not matched to a gene: 9. The CDR3 bases are TGTGCCAGTAGTATAGTCCTGGGACTAGCGGGAGCAAGGGAGCAGTACTTC. It is translated as CASSIVLGLAGAREQYF.

The rearrangement joins TRBV30 to TRBJ2-7; D perhaps matches TRBD2 (6 bases). Trimming cost V 3 bases and J 4 bases, with 10 bases left between them. Germline values: CDR1 GTSNPN, CDR2 SVGIG (reference sequence). The CDR3 consists of 12 residues. The CDR3 sequence: CAWSPTSYEQYF. CDR3 DNA: TGTGCCTGGAGCCCGACTAGTTACGAGCAGTACTTC.

The chain couples TRBV5-5 to TRBJ2-7; TRBD2 matches at 7 bases. CDR1 and CDR2 (germline): SGHKS, YYEKEE (reference sequence). Trimming removed 0 bases from V and 9 bases from J; junction bases left unmatched: 6. This CDR3 is 13 amino acids long. Written as DNA, the CDR3 is TGTGCCAGCAGCTTGGAGTGGGGGGGGACGCAGTACTTC. Translating it yields CASSLEWGGTQYF. Looking up the rest from reference TRBV5-5 and TRBJ2-7 gives the full variable domain: DAGVTQSPTHLIKTRGQQVTLRCSPISGHKSVSWYQQVLGQGPQFIFQYYEKEERGRGNFPDRFSARQFPNYSSELNVNALLLGDSALYLCASSLEWGGTQYFGPGTRLTVT.

The V and J genes are TRBV5-1 and TRBJ2-7; no clear D. CDR1 SGHRS and CDR2 YFSETQ come from the germline V gene. V lost 1 base and J 2 bases, leaving 13 bases between the germline ends. The length of the CDR3 is 15 residues. The CDR3 sequence is CASSLSGPPTYEQYF. CDR3 coding DNA: TGCGCCAGCAGCTTGTCAGGTCCACCTACCTACGAGCAGTACTTC. Full variable domain (rest looked up from reference TRBV5-1 and TRBJ2-7): KAGVTQTPRYLIKTRGQQVTLSCSPISGHRSVSWYQQTPGQGLQFLFEYFSETQRNKGNFPGRFSGRQFSNSRSEMNVSTLELGDSALYLCASSLSGPPTYEQYFGPGTRLTVT.

The gene calls are TRBV28 and TRBJ2-5; TRBD1 agrees at 8 bases. V lost 4 bases and J lost 5; bases outside the gene matches: 6. The germline V gene has CDR1 MDHEN and CDR2 SYDVKM. The CDR3 consists of 14 residues. The CDR3 DNA follows: TGTGCCAGCAGTTGGGCAGGGGGCCCGGAGACCCAGTACTTC. Protein product: CASSWAGGPETQYF.

The V call is TRBV27, the J call TRBJ2-1, with 7 bases identical to TRBD1. V dropped 3 bases and J dropped 4; count of bases not matched to a gene: 6. Germline V gene data show CDR1 as MNHEY and CDR2 as SMNVEV (reference sequence). This CDR3 is built from 15 residues. Here the CDR3 reads CASSFEGARYNEQFF. The CDR3 nucleotides are TGTGCCAGCAGTTTTGAGGGGGCTCGGTACAATGAGCAGTTCTTC.

This chain's CDR3 is CASSGSRQSFYGYTF. The CDR3 bases are TGTGCCAGCAGCGGGTCCAGACAGAGTTTCTATGGCTACACCTTC. This chain links TRBV9 with TRBJ1-2, with a weak D call TRBD1 (5 bases). Germline CDR1 is SGDLS and CDR2 is YYNGEE. This CDR3 contains 15 residues. Trimming cost V 3 bases and J 4 bases, with 16 bases left between them. Using reference TRBV9 and TRBJ1-2 for the parts outside the CDR3, the full variable domain is DSGVTQTPKHLITATGQRVTLRCSPRSGDLSVYWYQQSLDQGLQFLIQYYNGEERAKGNILERFSAQQFPDLHSELNLSSLELGDSALYFCASSGSRQSFYGYTFGSGTRLTVV.

The rearrangement joins TRBV7-6 to TRBJ2-1; 9 bases line up with TRBD2. Trimming took 5 bases from V and 7 from J; bases not matched to a gene: 15. This CDR3 region has 17 residues. The germline V gene has CDR1 SGHVS and CDR2 FNYEAQ. The CDR3 protein is CASSPRLSGRTGNEQFF. In DNA, the CDR3 is TGTGCCAGCAGCCCCCGCCTGAGCGGGAGGACGGGTAATGAGCAGTTCTTC.

This clone was recorded only once. The rearrangement links TRBV14 to TRBJ1-1; D ambiguous. V was pared by 4 bases and J by 0 bases, with 9 bases between. Germline V CDR1 and CDR2: SGHDN, FVKESK. CDR3 length: 14 residues. CDR3 sequence: CASSRAGMNTEAFF. Written as DNA, the CDR3 is TGTGCCAGCAGCCGCGCAGGCATGAACACTGAAGCTTTCTTT.

The rearrangement links TRBV7-9 to TRBJ2-5; 8 nucleotides agree with TRBD1. The ends lost 0 bases at V and 2 bases at J; junction bases unmatched: 2. The CDR3 has 15 amino acids. CDR1 and CDR2 from the germline V gene are SEHNR and FQNEAQ (reference sequence). The chain's CDR3 is CASSLAYRGQETQYF. CDR3 bases: TGTGCCAGCAGCTTAGCCTACAGGGGGCAAGAGACCCAGTACTTC.

V gene TRBV28 combines with J gene TRBJ1-6; the D is unclear. Germline lookup yields CDR1 MDHEN and CDR2 SYDVKM. CDR3 length equals 15 residues. Deletions cut 3 bases from V and 8 bases from J, with 14 bases between. The DNA for the CDR3 is TGTGCCAGCAGTTTCCGCGACCCGAGGGATTCACCCCTCCACTTT. Translating gives CASSFRDPRDSPLHF.

This clone was observed once. The V and J genes are TRBV7-9 and TRBJ2-5, with TRBD1 as a possible D gene (6 bases). CDR1 and CDR2 (germline): SEHNR, FQNEAQ (reference sequence). This CDR3 comprises 14 residues. V dropped 5 bases and J dropped 2 bases, with 12 bases sitting between them. CDR3: CASSRGQPQETQYF. CDR3 DNA sequence: TGTGCCAGCAGCAGGGGACAACCGCAAGAGACCCAGTACTTC.

The genes are TRBV6-5 and TRBJ2-1; possibly TRBD2 for D (5 bases). Germline CDR1 and CDR2: MNHEY and SVGAGI. The CDR3 is made up of 13 amino acids. The V gene lost 10 bases and the J gene lost 1 base, with 11 bases spanning the gap. CDR3 coding DNA: TGTGCCACCGAGCGGCTTTCCTACAATGAGCAGTTCTTC. The encoded protein is CATERLSYNEQFF.

This clone was seen many times. The chain recombines TRBV14 with TRBJ2-3; 8 bases fit TRBD2. V trimming: 1 base; J trimming: 4 bases; junction bases outside the gene matches: 7. Germline CDR1 and CDR2: SGHDN and FVKESK. This CDR3 has 16 amino acids. DNA for the CDR3: TGTGCCAGCAGCCAAGGAGGACTAGCATCCGCAGATACGCAGTATTTT. Protein: CASSQGGLASADTQYF.

For the CDR3, the DNA is TGCGCCAGCAGGAACGTCGGGAACACTGAAGCTTTCTTT. Its protein is CASRNVGNTEAFF. The gene calls are TRBV5-1 and TRBJ1-1; unclear D gene. V lost 5 bases and J 1 base, leaving 9 bases between the germline ends. This CDR3 has 13 amino acids. Germline CDR1 SGHRS, CDR2 YFSETQ.

The chain couples TRBV30 to TRBJ1-5; D perhaps matches TRBD1 (6 bases). The CDR3 totals 16 residues. Germline V lookup: CDR1 GTSNPN, CDR2 SVGIG (reference sequence). V was trimmed by 0 bases and J by 4 bases, leaving 16 bases between them. The CDR3 sequence is CAWSVRSGGVNQPQHF. For the CDR3, the DNA is TGTGCCTGGAGTGTACGTTCGGGGGGCGTGAATCAGCCCCAGCATTTT.